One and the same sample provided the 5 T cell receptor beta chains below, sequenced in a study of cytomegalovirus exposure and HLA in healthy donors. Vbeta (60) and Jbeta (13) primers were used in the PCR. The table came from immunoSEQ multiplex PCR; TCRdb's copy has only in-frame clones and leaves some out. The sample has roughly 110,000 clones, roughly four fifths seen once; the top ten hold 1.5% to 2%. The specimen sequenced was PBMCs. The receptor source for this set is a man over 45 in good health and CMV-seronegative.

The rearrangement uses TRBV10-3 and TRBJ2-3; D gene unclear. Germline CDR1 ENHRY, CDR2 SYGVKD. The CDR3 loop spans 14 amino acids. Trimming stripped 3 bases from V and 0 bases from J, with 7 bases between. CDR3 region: CAISDWQSTDTQYF. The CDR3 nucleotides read TGTGCCATCAGTGATTGGCAAAGCACAGATACGCAGTATTTT.

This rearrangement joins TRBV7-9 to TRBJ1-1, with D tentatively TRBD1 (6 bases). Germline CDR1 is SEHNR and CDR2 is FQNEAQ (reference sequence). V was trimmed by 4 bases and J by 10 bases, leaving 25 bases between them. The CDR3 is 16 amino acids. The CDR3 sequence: CASSSGRGAKTGRAFF. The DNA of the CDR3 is TGTGCCAGCAGCTCGGGACGGGGGGCGAAAACGGGGAGAGCTTTCTTT.

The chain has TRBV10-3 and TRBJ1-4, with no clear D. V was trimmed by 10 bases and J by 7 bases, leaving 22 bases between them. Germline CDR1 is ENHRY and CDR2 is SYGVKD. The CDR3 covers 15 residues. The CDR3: CATSEISLGSEKLFF. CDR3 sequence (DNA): TGTGCCACCTCAGAAATTAGCCTCGGGAGTGAAAAACTGTTTTTT.

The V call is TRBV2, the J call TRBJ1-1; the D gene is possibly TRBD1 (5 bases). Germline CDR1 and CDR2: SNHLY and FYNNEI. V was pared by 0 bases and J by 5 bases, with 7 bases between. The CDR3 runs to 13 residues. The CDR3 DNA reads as TGTGCCAGCAGTGAAGCGCGGGGGACTGAAGCTTTCTTT. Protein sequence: CASSEARGTEAFF.

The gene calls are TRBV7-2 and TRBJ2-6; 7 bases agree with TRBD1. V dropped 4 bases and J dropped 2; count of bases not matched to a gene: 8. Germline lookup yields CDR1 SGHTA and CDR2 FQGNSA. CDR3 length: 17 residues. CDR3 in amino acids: CASSSTGAWAGANVLTF. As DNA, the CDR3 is TGTGCCAGCAGCTCCACAGGGGCCTGGGCTGGGGCCAACGTCCTGACTTTC. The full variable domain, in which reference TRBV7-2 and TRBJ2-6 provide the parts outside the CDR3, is GAGVSQSPSNKVTEKGKDVELRCDPISGHTALYWYRQSLGQGLEFLIYFQGNSAPDKSGLPSDRFSAERTGGSVSTLTIQRTQQEDSAVYLCASSSTGAWAGANVLTFGAGSRLTVL.